This T cell receptor beta chain stems from a study of regulatory T cells in long-lasting Graves disease. Study overall: The study counted Graves' disease as persistent given over 5 years of antithyroid drugs and positive TSH receptor antibodies.

Sample time point: persistent/refractory GD, antithyroid drugs over 5 years with positive TRAb. The TCR library was prepared using RNA isolated from PBMCs. Germline lookup yields CDR1 SGHTA and CDR2 FQGNSA. This CDR3 is built from 15 residues. Germline trimming cut 5 bases from V and 5 bases from J; bases unmatched to any gene: 5. Overall study findings and caveats: Newly diagnosed disease favored TRBV20-1 and TRBJ2-1 over persistent disease. The analysis examined peripheral blood only and excluded thyroid tissue.

This clonotype was counted a few times. Its cognate antigen is unknown. Assembly of TCR beta libraries relied on iRepertoire HTBI primers together with Arm-PCR of CDR3 regions. In TCRdb, the multiplex PCR reads were re-called with MiXCR into one record per CDR3 protein. The sample holds about 470,000 distinct CDR3 sequences, about 20% seen once. J is TRBJ2-5 and V is TRBV7-2; TRBD2 aligns across 13 bases. This TCR was recovered from a female donor with Graves disease. The material was peripheral blood mononuclear cells (PBMCs), obtained when the disease was refractory, from a patient treated with antithyroid drugs. The CDR3, as DNA: TGTGCCAGCAGCCTCACTAGCGGGAGGGACGAGACCCAGTACTTC. This sequence encodes CASSLTSGRDETQYF.